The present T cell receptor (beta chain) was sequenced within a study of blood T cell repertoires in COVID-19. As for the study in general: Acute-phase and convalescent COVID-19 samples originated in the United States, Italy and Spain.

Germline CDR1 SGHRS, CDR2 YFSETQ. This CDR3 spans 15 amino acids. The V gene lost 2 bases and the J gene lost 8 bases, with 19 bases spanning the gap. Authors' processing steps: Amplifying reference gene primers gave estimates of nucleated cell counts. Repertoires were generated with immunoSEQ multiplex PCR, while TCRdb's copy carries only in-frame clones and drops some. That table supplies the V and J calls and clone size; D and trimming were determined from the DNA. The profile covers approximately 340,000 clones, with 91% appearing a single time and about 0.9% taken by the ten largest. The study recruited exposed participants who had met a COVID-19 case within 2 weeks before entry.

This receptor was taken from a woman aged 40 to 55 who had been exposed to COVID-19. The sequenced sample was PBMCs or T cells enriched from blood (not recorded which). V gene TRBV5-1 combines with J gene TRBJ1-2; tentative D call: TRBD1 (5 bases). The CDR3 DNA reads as TGCGCCAGCAGCTTTGTGTATGGGGGGTCGGAAGGCTACACCTTC. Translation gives CASSFVYGGSEGYTF.